Each of the 11 T cell receptor beta chains below was sequenced from the same sample in a study of beta chain features in type 1 diabetes. The investigators reverse transcribed all of the isolated RNA, so they sequenced expressed TCRB transcripts. Only in-frame clones appear in the TCRdb table, and some are missing; sequencing was by immunoSEQ multiplex PCR. In the table there are over 40,000 clones, around 50% of which are singletons. The sample consisted of Tregs from blood. These receptors came from a woman aged 18-29 years in good health.

The CDR3: CASSSGQGGYNEQFF. CDR3 in DNA: TGTGCCAGCAGCTCGGGACAGGGGGGTTACAATGAGCAGTTCTTC. The chain has TRBV11-2 and TRBJ2-1; 11 bases are a match to TRBD1. The CDR3 contains 15 residues. The V gene's germline CDR1 is SGHAT and CDR2 FQNNGV. The V and J ends lost 4 bases and 4 bases, in that order; junction bases with no gene match: 3.

The rearrangement uses TRBV7-9 and TRBJ2-5; 9 positions match TRBD2. V shed 6 bases and J 1 base; nucleotides not matched to a gene: 3. Germline V gene lookup returns CDR1 SEHNR and CDR2 FQNEAQ (reference sequence). This CDR3 is built from 14 residues. CDR3 region: CASRLLAGQETQYF. The CDR3 nucleotides read TGTGCCAGCAGGTTACTAGCGGGCCAAGAGACCCAGTACTTC. Combining the CDR3 with reference TRBV7-9 and TRBJ2-5 gives the whole variable domain DTGVSQNPRHKITKRGQNVTFRCDPISEHNRLYWYRQTLGQGPEFLTYFQNEAQLEKSRLLSDRFSAERPKGSFSTLEIQRTEQGDSAMYLCASRLLAGQETQYFGPGTRLLVL.

The chain uses TRBV7-3 and TRBJ2-5; TRBD1 matches at 7 bases. The germline V gene has CDR1 SGHTA and CDR2 FQGTGA. The CDR3 has 14 amino acids. V was pared by 4 bases and J by 1 base, with 3 bases of the junction left unmatched. CDR3 amino acids: CASSSGTAQETQYF. The CDR3, as DNA: TGTGCCAGCAGCTCAGGGACAGCCCAAGAGACCCAGTACTTC.

This clone was detected only a few times. CDR3 in amino acids: CASSPQGAEQYF. The CDR3 DNA reads TGTGCCAGCAGCCCACAAGGGGCCGAGCAGTACTTC. The chain is built from TRBV7-3 and TRBJ2-7, with D tentatively TRBD1 (5 bases). The length of the CDR3 is 12 residues. Germline V lookup: CDR1 SGHTA, CDR2 FQGTGA. V dropped 5 bases and J dropped 6 bases, with 11 bases sitting between them. The full variable domain, rest sourced from reference TRBV7-3 and TRBJ2-7, is GAGVSQTPSNKVTEKGKYVELRCDPISGHTALYWYRQSLGQGPEFLIYFQGTGAADDSGLPNDRFFAVRPEGSVSTLKIQRTERGDSAVYLCASSPQGAEQYFGPGTRLTVT.

This chain uses TRBV9 with TRBJ2-3; D possibly corresponds to TRBD2 (5 bases). This CDR3 contains 15 residues. Per the germline V gene, CDR1 is SGDLS and CDR2 is YYNGEE. Trimming pared 1 base from V and 3 bases from J, leaving 12 bases between. The CDR3 protein is CASSVLARRTDTQYF. The CDR3 nucleotides read TGTGCCAGCAGCGTACTAGCTAGGAGGACAGATACGCAGTATTTT.

This clone showed up just once. The V call is TRBV28, the J call TRBJ2-2, with D tentatively TRBD2 (5 bases). Deletions cut 6 bases from V and 6 bases from J, with 14 bases between. The CDR3 is 14 residues long. CDR1 and CDR2 from the germline V gene are MDHEN and SYDVKM. The CDR3 DNA sequence: TGTGCCAGCAGCGTGGCGTGGGGAGCCGGGGAGCTGTTTTTT. It yields the protein CASSVAWGAGELFF.

This clone was seen more than once but under ten times. V gene TRBV15 combines with J gene TRBJ2-1, with 8 bases matching TRBD1. The CDR3 has 15 amino acids. V lost 8 bases, J lost 4 bases, and 10 bases stayed unmatched. The germline V gene has CDR1 LNHNV and CDR2 YYDKDF (reference sequence). The CDR3 DNA reads as TGTGCCACCGCGGAGACAGGGGATCCATACAATGAGCAGTTCTTC. The encoded protein is CATAETGDPYNEQFF.

This clone was detected only a few times. The chain combines TRBV2 with TRBJ2-5; 13 positions match TRBD2. Germline CDR1 reads SNHLY; CDR2 reads FYNNEI. This CDR3 comprises 14 residues. After removal of 6 bases from V and 5 bases from J, the junction contained 3 bases not matched to a gene. CDR3 in amino acids: CASSGLAGVETQYF. The DNA for the CDR3 is TGTGCCAGCAGCGGACTAGCGGGAGTGGAGACCCAGTACTTC.

This sequence joins TRBV4-2 and TRBJ2-1, with a tentative D call TRBD2 (6 bases). CDR3 length: 16 amino acids. The V gene's germline CDR1 is LGHNA and CDR2 YNFKEQ. V was clipped by 1 base and J by 3 bases, with 13 bases between them. In nucleotides, the CDR3 is TGTGCCAGCAGCCAAGGGGACTCCCTCTTCTACAATGAGCAGTTCTTC. Protein: CASSQGDSLFYNEQFF.

In its sample, this clone was seen a few times. This chain uses TRBV25-1 with TRBJ2-1; 10 bases match TRBD2. Germline assignment: CDR1 MGHDK and CDR2 SYGVNS. With 1 base clipped from V and 9 bases from J, the junction kept 9 bases outside the gene matches. The CDR3 has 16 residues. The CDR3 nucleotides are TGTGCCAGCAGTGAATCCCTAGCGGGAGTTCTTACTGAGCAGTTCTTC. Translated, it gives CASSESLAGVLTEQFF.

The chain recombines TRBV6-1 with TRBJ2-3; 8 bases line up with TRBD1. Germline V lookup: CDR1 MNHNS, CDR2 SASEGT. With V trimmed by 7 bases and J by 2 bases, 8 bases remained unmatched. CDR3 length: 15 residues. Here the CDR3 DNA reads TGTGCCAGCAACGCCGGACAGGGATACACAGATACGCAGTATTTT. As protein: CASNAGQGYTDTQYF.